This T cell receptor (beta chain) comes out of a study of Ad26.COV2.S vaccination and SARS-CoV-2 variants. Study at large: Ad26.COV2.S arm of COV1001 included the donor.

Assay used: immunoSEQ multiplex PCR; TCRdb lists only in-frame clones, some missing. Altogether about 680,000 clones are present, 80% to 90% being singletons, with the ten largest covering about 1.5%. Germline V lookup: CDR1 KGHSH, CDR2 LQKENI. V lost 3 bases and J lost 2; bases outside the gene matches: 4. There are 15 residues in the CDR3. As to treatment: around 19 received Ad26.COV2.S at low or high dose, single or two shots; 5 received placebo; per-sample allocation not given. Collection of the samples took place on day 63 after the first injection of vaccine or placebo. Sequencing used peripheral blood, obtained in a trial of Ad26.COV2.S vaccine versus placebo. The sequence came from a person between 18 and 65 years old who received the Ad26.COV2.S COVID-19 vaccine or a placebo. The chain employs TRBV18 and TRBJ1-2, with TRBD1 matching over 9 bases. This CDR3 is CASSPAGTGNYGYTF. CDR3 coding DNA: TGTGCCAGCTCACCTGCCGGGACAGGGAACTATGGCTACACCTTC.